Listed here are 17 T cell receptor beta chains from one sample, sequenced in a study of CD8 T cells in Susac syndrome. RNA was extracted with the RNeasy kit, and a quantity of roughly 0.5 to 1 ug was reverse transcribed using random hexamers. TCRdb independently ran MiXCR on the immunoSEQ multiplex PCR reads; one entry per CDR3 protein. The data show some 300,000 distinct CDR3 sequences, approximately 85% seen once. The sample taken for sequencing was CD8+ T cells from PBMCs. The origin of the receptors is a human donor with multiple sclerosis.

The gene calls are TRBV12-3 or TRBV12-4 and TRBJ2-7; D not resolved. Trimming took 3 bases from V and 7 from J, leaving 16 bases between them. The CDR3 totals 14 residues. The CDR3 DNA follows: TGTGCCAGCAGTTTGAATAAAGGTTCGTCAGAGCAGTACTTC. Its protein is CASSLNKGSSEQYF.

This sequence joins TRBV4-3 and TRBJ2-5; 8 bases match TRBD2. The CDR3 is 14 residues long. Germline CDR1 is LGHNA and CDR2 is YSLEER. V lost 4 bases and J lost 4; bases outside the gene matches: 5. The CDR3 sequence: CASSPYLAGETQYF. Written as DNA, the CDR3 is TGCGCCAGCAGCCCATACCTAGCGGGAGAGACCCAGTACTTC.

CDR3 loop: CASSWDRGREQFF. CDR3 coding DNA: TGTGCCAGCAGCTGGGACAGGGGGAGGGAGCAGTTCTTC. The J gene is TRBJ2-1, the V gene TRBV7-2; 11 positions agree with TRBD1. The CDR3 is 13 residues long. CDR1 is SGHTA, CDR2 FQGNSA, per germline. After removal of 4 bases from V and 10 bases from J, the junction contained 3 bases not matched to a gene.

J is TRBJ2-1 and V is TRBV6-2 or TRBV6-3; maybe TRBD2 (5 bases). This CDR3 is built from 13 residues. The germline V and J ends were trimmed by 4 bases and 6 bases, with 10 bases remaining between them. CDR1 is MNHEY, CDR2 SVGEGT, per germline. CDR3 loop: CASSLSSSNEQFF. CDR3 sequence (DNA): TGTGCCAGCAGTTTATCTAGCTCCAATGAGCAGTTCTTC.

V is TRBV24-1 and J is TRBJ1-5; no clear D. This CDR3 spans 12 amino acids. V dropped 5 bases and J dropped 3 bases, with 4 bases sitting between them. The germline V gene encodes CDR1 KGHDR and CDR2 SFDVKD. The CDR3 nucleotides are TGTGCCACCAGTGGTCCCAATCAGCCCCAGCATTTT. Its translation is CATSGPNQPQHF.

This clonotype was detected once. This chain connects TRBV19 to TRBJ2-1; tentative D call: TRBD1 (5 bases). V lost 6 bases, J lost 0 bases, and 12 bases lay in between. The CDR3 spans 15 residues. The germline V gene has CDR1 LNHDA and CDR2 SQIVND (reference sequence). In DNA form, the CDR3 reads TGTGCCAGTAGCCGAGACAGTAGCTCCTACAATGAGCAGTTCTTC. Translated, it gives CASSRDSSSYNEQFF.

The chain recombines TRBV6-2 or TRBV6-3 with TRBJ2-7, with 9 bases fitting TRBD1. This CDR3 is 14 amino acids long. V was clipped by 6 bases and J by 7 bases; unmatched bases: 10. CDR1 is MNHEY, CDR2 SVGEGT, per germline. The CDR3 region is CASREWDRAREQYF. The CDR3 nucleotides read TGTGCCAGCAGAGAATGGGACAGGGCCCGAGAGCAGTACTTC.

The V and J genes are TRBV20-1 and TRBJ2-7, with TRBD2 as a possible D gene (6 bases). Germline V lookup: CDR1 DFQATT, CDR2 SNEGSKA (reference sequence). The CDR3 length is 14 residues. V was clipped by 2 bases and J by 1 base, with 12 bases between them. The chain's CDR3 is CSARSLALSYEQYF. DNA for the CDR3: TGCAGTGCTAGAAGCCTAGCGTTGTCCTACGAGCAGTACTTC.

This clonotype has a single count. This CDR3 reads CASSLRAQSNQPQHF. The CDR3 DNA sequence: TGTGCCAGCAGCTTAAGGGCACAAAGCAATCAGCCCCAGCATTTT. The V and J genes are TRBV7-8 and TRBJ1-5; D remains ambiguous. Per the germline V gene, CDR1 is SGHVS and CDR2 is FQNEAQ. Trimming stripped 2 bases from V and 1 base from J, with 9 bases between. CDR3 length equals 15 residues.

This chain links TRBV24-1 with TRBJ2-1; no clear D gene. The germline gives CDR1 KGHDR, CDR2 SFDVKD. V lost 6 bases, J lost 4 bases, and 21 bases lay in between. CDR3 size: 17 residues. The CDR3 DNA reads as TGTGCCACCAGTCCTCCAAGGGTAGGATTGGGGTACAATGAGCAGTTCTTC. Translation: CATSPPRVGLGYNEQFF.

V and J are TRBV6-2 or TRBV6-3 and TRBJ2-7; 7 positions agree with TRBD1. This CDR3 spans 15 amino acids. V gave up 8 bases and J gave up 2 bases; unmatched junction bases: 12. Germline-derived CDR1 and CDR2 are MNHEY and SVGEGT. CDR3 coding DNA: TGTGCCAGCCTACATACAGGGGCCGGACCCTACGAGCAGTACTTC. It codes for CASLHTGAGPYEQYF.

The chain recombines TRBV7-9 with TRBJ1-5; the D gene is possibly TRBD1 (6 bases). V gave up 10 bases and J gave up 4 bases, with 11 bases separating them. The V gene's germline CDR1 is SEHNR and CDR2 FQNEAQ (reference sequence). The CDR3 spans 12 residues. CDR3 sequence (DNA): TGTGCCACCCAGACAGGAAATCAGCCCCAGCATTTT. Translation gives CATQTGNQPQHF.

This clonotype appeared once. The chain carries TRBV6-2 or TRBV6-3 and TRBJ1-5, with 9 nucleotides matching TRBD1. V was pared by 8 bases and J by 5 bases, with 10 bases of the junction left unmatched. Germline-derived CDR1 and CDR2 are MNHEY and SVGEGT. The CDR3 length is 15 residues. CDR3 loop: CASELPGQGDQPQHF. CDR3 sequence (DNA): TGTGCCAGCGAATTGCCGGGACAGGGCGATCAGCCCCAGCATTTT.

J is TRBJ1-4 and V is TRBV29-1, with D uncertain. CDR3 length: 12 amino acids. Germline loops: CDR1 SQVTM, CDR2 ANQGSEA. The V end lost 5 bases, the J end lost 7 bases, and 11 bases lay between the germline ends. CDR3: CSVPDGSEKLFF. The CDR3 coding sequence is TGCAGCGTTCCGGACGGGAGTGAAAAACTGTTTTTT.

The gene calls are TRBV12-3 or TRBV12-4 and TRBJ1-2; possible D gene TRBD1, 5 bases. Trimming pared 3 bases from V and 4 bases from J, leaving 27 bases between. CDR3 length equals 19 residues. Here the CDR3 DNA reads TGTGCCAGCAGTTTGGAGAGGGGATCTGACCCCCCGGCCCCCTATGGCTACACCTTC. Translating gives CASSLERGSDPPAPYGYTF.

This chain connects TRBV15 to TRBJ2-3; TRBD2 aligns across 12 bases. V trimming: 5 bases; J trimming: 3 bases; junction bases outside the gene matches: 3. The germline gives CDR1 LNHNV, CDR2 YYDKDF (reference sequence). The CDR3 runs to 15 residues. The CDR3 sequence: CATSETSGSTDTQYF. CDR3 coding DNA: TGTGCCACCAGCGAGACTAGCGGGAGTACAGATACGCAGTATTTT.

V gene TRBV20-1 combines with J gene TRBJ2-5, with D possibly TRBD1 on 6 matching bases. The CDR3 has 15 residues. The germline gives CDR1 DFQATT, CDR2 SNEGSKA (reference sequence). The germline V and J ends were trimmed by 2 bases and 5 bases, with 18 bases remaining between them. The CDR3 DNA follows: TGCAGTGCTAGACTGGGACAATCGTTGTTGGAGACCCAGTACTTC. Translating it yields CSARLGQSLLETQYF.